Listed below are T cell receptor beta chains from one sample, sequenced in a study of PD-1 blockade in classical Hodgkin lymphoma. TCRdb keeps only in-frame clones here, not all; method: immunoSEQ multiplex PCR. The table shows roughly 92,000 clones, with roughly 92% occurring only once. The sequenced sample was peripheral blood mononuclear cells (PBMCs), obtained at baseline. Every receptor here comes from a human donor with classical Hodgkin lymphoma. CDR3s include the opening cysteine and the closing phenylalanine or tryptophan. A D gene is named only where the DNA matches it firmly.

J gene,CDR3 length,D gene,V gene,CDR3 protein
TRBJ2-7,17,TRBD2,TRBV2,CASRTGTSGLSSYEQYF
TRBJ2-1,17,-,TRBV4-1,CASSQGVVAVRKNEQFF
TRBJ2-7,16,TRBD1,TRBV19,CASSPITGTGGYEQYF
TRBJ2-1,12,-,TRBV19,CASNTGFDEQFF
TRBJ2-7,15,TRBD1,TRBV4-1,CASSQGDRLTYEQYF
TRBJ1-4,14,-,TRBV19,CASSIGLVGEKLFF
TRBJ2-7,11,-,TRBV18,CASSPNYEQYF
TRBJ2-2,13,-,TRBV2,CASSEATGGELFF
TRBJ1-1,14,-,TRBV6-5,CASSYAILGTRAFF
TRBJ1-5,16,TRBD1,TRBV7-9,CASSLGQPTSNQPQHF
TRBJ1-4,15,-,TRBV5-6,CASSSQPGLNEKLFF
TRBJ2-7,13,-,TRBV29-1,CSVAGTSSYEQYF
TRBJ1-2,14,-,TRBV6-5,CASSYQGANYGYTF
TRBJ1-1,12,-,TRBV4-2,CASSPGNTEAFF
TRBJ1-5,18,-,TRBV28,CASSLPGRGLINNQPQHF
TRBJ2-4,17,TRBD2,TRBV30,CAWTGRGLADHKNIQYF
TRBJ1-5,15,-,TRBV28,CASSFVDRSNQPQHF
TRBJ2-5,16,TRBD2,TRBV28,CASSGGLAGVQETQYF
TRBJ2-1,15,-,TRBV27,CASSLRPGGADEQFF
TRBJ2-5,15,TRBD1,TRBV6-5,CASTYEQGVEETQYF
TRBJ2-3,13,TRBD2,TRBV10-3,CAIGGLRGNTQYF
TRBJ1-4,15,-,TRBV28,CASSPPGVANEKLFF
TRBJ2-1,15,TRBD1,TRBV9,CASSVPGQGKGEQFF
TRBJ1-1,13,-,TRBV7-9,CADAEAMNTEAFF
TRBJ2-7,14,TRBD1,TRBV19,CASSTRDRVHEQYF
TRBJ1-2,16,-,TRBV4-2,CASSQDWSASNYGYTF
TRBJ1-2,13,-,TRBV28,CASRRDRQNGYTF
TRBJ1-1,14,-,TRBV30,CAWSPTEGCAEAFF
TRBJ1-2,17,TRBD1,TRBV4-1,CASSQAAGTGGAYGYTF
TRBJ1-5,18,-,TRBV19,CASSPRTAREGDNQPQHF
TRBJ2-3,18,TRBD2,TRBV10-2,CASSDYVVAGGSTDTQYF
TRBJ2-7,14,-,TRBV9,CASSPTVLGYEQYF
TRBJ1-6,18,-,TRBV15,CATSRDPRGGEVDSPLHF